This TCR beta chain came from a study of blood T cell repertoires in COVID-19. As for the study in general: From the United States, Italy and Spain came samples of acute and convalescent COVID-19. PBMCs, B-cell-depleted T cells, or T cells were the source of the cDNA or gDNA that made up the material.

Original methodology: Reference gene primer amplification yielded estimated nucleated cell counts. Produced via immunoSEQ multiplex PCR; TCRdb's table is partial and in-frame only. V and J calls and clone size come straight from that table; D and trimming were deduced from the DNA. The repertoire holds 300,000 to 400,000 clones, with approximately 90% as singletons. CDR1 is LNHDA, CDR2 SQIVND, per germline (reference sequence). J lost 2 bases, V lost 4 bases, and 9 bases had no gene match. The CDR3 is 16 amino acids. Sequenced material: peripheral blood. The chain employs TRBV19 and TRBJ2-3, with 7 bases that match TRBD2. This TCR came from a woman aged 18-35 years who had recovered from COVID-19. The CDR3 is CASSSGRVGNTDTQYF. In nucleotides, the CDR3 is TGTGCCAGTAGTAGCGGGAGAGTCGGGAACACAGATACGCAGTATTTT.